The 27 T cell receptor beta chains reported below all come from one sample, sequenced in a study of cytomegalovirus exposure and HLA in healthy donors. The assay was immunoSEQ multiplex PCR, and TCRdb's table has in-frame clones only and misses some. This sample has some 330,000 clones, with roughly 88% found just once. The sample was PBMCs. The receptors were gathered from a woman aged 18-29 years in good health and CMV-seronegative.

This chain connects TRBV4-3 to TRBJ1-4; TRBD1 matches at 12 bases. The CDR3 covers 19 residues. With V trimmed by 2 bases and J by 6 bases, 13 bases remained unmatched. Germline CDR1 reads LGHNA; CDR2 reads YSLEER. The CDR3 here is CASSQRFPGTGGGDEKLFF. The DNA of the CDR3 is TGCGCCAGCAGCCAACGGTTTCCCGGGACAGGGGGCGGGGATGAAAAACTGTTTTTT.

The gene calls are TRBV13 and TRBJ1-4; D gene ambiguous. V shed 0 bases and J shed 0 bases, with 14 bases lying between them. Germline V gene sequence: CDR1 PRHDT, CDR2 FYEKMQ (reference sequence). This CDR3 spans 18 amino acids. In DNA, the CDR3 is TGTGCCAGCAGCTTAGGGGGCTTGAGGAGGACAACTAATGAAAAACTGTTTTTT. Translation gives CASSLGGLRRTTNEKLFF.

V is TRBV5-6 and J is TRBJ2-5; 7 bases are a match to TRBD1. V lost 0 bases and J lost 9; bases outside the gene matches: 17. This CDR3 is 17 amino acids long. CDR1 is SGHDT and CDR2 is YYEEEE in the germline V gene. CDR3 bases: TGTGCCAGCAGCTTGGGATGGGGACAGTACTTTCGAGAAGCCCAGTACTTC. Its translation is CASSLGWGQYFREAQYF.

In DNA, the CDR3 is TGTGCCAGCAGTCCCGGGGAGTCGGTTGGCTACACCTTC. Translated: CASSPGESVGYTF. This chain joins TRBV6-1 and TRBJ1-2; D is undetermined. The V and J ends lost 5 bases and 7 bases respectively, with 14 bases between them. The CDR3 runs 13 residues. CDR1 MNHNS and CDR2 SASEGT come from the germline V gene.

The gene calls are TRBV5-1 and TRBJ1-1; 8 bases are shared with TRBD1. V was clipped by 2 bases and J by 4 bases; unmatched bases: 4. The CDR3 contains 14 residues. Per the germline V gene, CDR1 is SGHRS and CDR2 is YFSETQ. CDR3 in amino acids: CASSLTGGSTEAFF. The CDR3, as DNA: TGCGCCAGCAGCTTAACAGGGGGATCCACTGAAGCTTTCTTT.

The rearrangement joins TRBV5-1 to TRBJ2-6; a weak D match, TRBD1 (5 bases). The CDR3 runs to 16 residues. V gave up 0 bases and J gave up 1 base, with 8 bases separating them. The germline V gene has CDR1 SGHRS and CDR2 YFSETQ. The CDR3 reads CASSLDPGSGANVLTF. The DNA of the CDR3 is TGCGCCAGCAGCTTGGATCCAGGGTCTGGGGCCAACGTCCTGACTTTC.

The genes are TRBV5-1 and TRBJ2-3; 7 bases align to TRBD2. CDR1 and CDR2 (germline): SGHRS, YFSETQ. V trimming: 2 bases; J trimming: 2 bases; junction bases outside the gene matches: 11. The CDR3 runs to 17 residues. The CDR3 region is CASSFGTPLAYTDTQYF. In DNA, the CDR3 is TGCGCCAGCAGCTTCGGTACCCCACTAGCGTACACAGATACGCAGTATTTT.

This clone was observed a single time. The CDR3 region has the DNA TGTGCCAGCAGTGAGCCCAGGCCATTCTACGAGCAGTACTTC. The encoded protein is CASSEPRPFYEQYF. V gene TRBV6-1 combines with J gene TRBJ2-7; no clear D. Germline V gene data show CDR1 as MNHNS and CDR2 as SASEGT. This CDR3 comprises 14 residues. V shed 3 bases and J shed 3 bases, with 12 bases lying between them.

This chain connects TRBV18 to TRBJ2-7; D is unclear. This CDR3 spans 16 amino acids. Germline loops: CDR1 KGHSH, CDR2 LQKENI. V was pared by 3 bases and J by 1 base, with 16 bases between. CDR3 DNA sequence: TGTGCCAGCTCACCGACATGGGCAGGCAGGTCCTACGAGCAGTACTTC. Translating gives CASSPTWAGRSYEQYF.

This chain uses TRBV6-1 with TRBJ2-7, with 7 positions matching TRBD2. The CDR3 is 14 residues long. With 5 bases clipped from V and 4 bases from J, the junction kept 8 bases outside the gene matches. The germline gives CDR1 MNHNS, CDR2 SASEGT. CDR3 nucleotides: TGTGCCAGCAGTCCACTAGCGTCATCATACGAGCAGTACTTC. Translation: CASSPLASSYEQYF.

The V gene is TRBV5-6, the J gene TRBJ2-3; 8 positions match TRBD1. The V gene's germline CDR1 is SGHDT and CDR2 YYEEEE. The CDR3 length is 14 residues. Trimming at V came to 4 bases and at J to 4 bases, leaving 5 bases not matched to a gene. In DNA form, the CDR3 reads TGTGCCAGCAGCGCCCAGACAGGGGCAGATACGCAGTATTTT. Translating it yields CASSAQTGADTQYF. Based on the CDR3 plus reference TRBV5-6 and TRBJ2-3, the full variable domain is DAGVTQSPTHLIKTRGQQVTLRCSPKSGHDTVSWYQQALGQGPQFIFQYYEEEERQRGNFPDRFSGHQFPNYSSELNVNALLLGDSALYLCASSAQTGADTQYFGPGTRLTVL.

V gene TRBV5-1 combines with J gene TRBJ2-1; TRBD2 matches 8 bases. This CDR3 region has 16 residues. Looked up from germline, CDR1 is SGHRS and CDR2 is YFSETQ. With 4 bases clipped from V and 0 bases from J, the junction kept 6 bases outside the gene matches. CDR3 residues: CASSLAGVSSYNEQFF. The CDR3 bases are TGCGCCAGCAGCCTAGCGGGTGTGAGCTCCTACAATGAGCAGTTCTTC. Combining the CDR3 with reference TRBV5-1 and TRBJ2-1 gives the whole variable domain KAGVTQTPRYLIKTRGQQVTLSCSPISGHRSVSWYQQTPGQGLQFLFEYFSETQRNKGNFPGRFSGRQFSNSRSEMNVSTLELGDSALYLCASSLAGVSSYNEQFFGPGTRLTVL.

This chain uses TRBV18 with TRBJ2-5; 10 bases agree with TRBD2. Per germline, CDR1 KGHSH and CDR2 LQKENI. The CDR3 is made up of 18 amino acids. With 6 bases clipped from V and 5 bases from J, the junction kept 18 bases outside the gene matches. CDR3 region: CASSPSLWSGRGKETQYF. CDR3 DNA sequence: TGTGCCAGCTCTCCCAGCCTTTGGAGCGGGAGGGGAAAGGAGACCCAGTACTTC.

The chain carries TRBV27 and TRBJ2-5; a possible D gene is TRBD1 (5 bases). Looked up from germline, CDR1 is MNHEY and CDR2 is SMNVEV (reference sequence). The CDR3 runs 13 residues. V was pared by 2 bases and J by 3 bases, with 7 bases between. The CDR3 loop reads CASSLVREETQYF. The DNA for the CDR3 is TGTGCCAGCAGTTTAGTCAGGGAAGAGACCCAGTACTTC.

The genes are TRBV18 and TRBJ1-2; tentatively, D is TRBD1 (5 bases). CDR1 and CDR2 from the germline V gene are KGHSH and LQKENI. This CDR3 region has 15 residues. V was clipped by 6 bases and J by 2 bases, with 16 bases between them. CDR3 region: CASSRGAAQNYGYTF. In DNA form, the CDR3 reads TGTGCCAGCTCCCGCGGGGCAGCCCAGAACTATGGCTACACCTTC.

The V and J genes are TRBV11-2 and TRBJ2-1; 14 bases map to TRBD2. V lost 4 bases, J lost 8 bases, and 7 bases stayed unmatched. The germline gives CDR1 SGHAT, CDR2 FQNNGV. The CDR3 runs 16 residues. The CDR3 coding sequence is TGTGCCAGCAGCTCCACCGGGACTAGCGGGAGCTATGAGCAGTTCTTC. Translation gives CASSSTGTSGSYEQFF.

The chain couples TRBV7-2 to TRBJ2-5; D is ambiguous. This CDR3 region has 13 residues. Trimming shortened V by 5 bases and J by 3 bases, and 10 bases separated the two germline ends. CDR1 and CDR2 from the germline V gene are SGHTA and FQGNSA. CDR3 sequence: CASSGAVKETQYF. DNA of the CDR3: TGTGCCAGCAGCGGCGCGGTCAAAGAGACCCAGTACTTC. The full variable domain, in which reference TRBV7-2 and TRBJ2-5 provide the parts outside the CDR3, is GAGVSQSPSNKVTEKGKDVELRCDPISGHTALYWYRQSLGQGLEFLIYFQGNSAPDKSGLPSDRFSAERTGGSVSTLTIQRTQQEDSAVYLCASSGAVKETQYFGPGTRLLVL.

The gene calls are TRBV29-1 and TRBJ1-1, with TRBD1 identical over 8 bases. V was clipped by 1 base and J by 1 base; unmatched bases: 8. The CDR3 spans 16 residues. Germline CDR1 and CDR2: SQVTM and ANQGSEA. The CDR3 bases are TGCAGCGTTGAAGGGTATACAGGGGGGAAGAACACTGAAGCTTTCTTT. Residues: CSVEGYTGGKNTEAFF.

The chain uses TRBV7-2 and TRBJ2-7, with TRBD2 identical over 9 bases. After removal of 6 bases from V and 5 bases from J, the junction contained 11 bases not matched to a gene. The germline V gene encodes CDR1 SGHTA and CDR2 FQGNSA. This CDR3 spans 15 amino acids. The CDR3 spells CASRTHSGSANEQYF. DNA for the CDR3: TGTGCCAGCAGAACTCATAGCGGGAGCGCCAACGAGCAGTACTTC. Full variable domain (remainder filled in from reference TRBV7-2 and TRBJ2-7): GAGVSQSPSNKVTEKGKDVELRCDPISGHTALYWYRQSLGQGLEFLIYFQGNSAPDKSGLPSDRFSAERTGGSVSTLTIQRTQQEDSAVYLCASRTHSGSANEQYFGPGTRLTVT.

The rearrangement links TRBV6-5 to TRBJ2-7, with a tentative D call TRBD2 (6 bases). Trimming stripped 0 bases from V and 6 bases from J, with 15 bases between. The CDR3 loop spans 15 amino acids. Germline assignment: CDR1 MNHEY and CDR2 SVGAGI. As DNA, the CDR3 is TGTGCCAGCAGTTACTCTCGGACTACCGGTCTCGAGCAGTACTTC. Amino acid sequence: CASSYSRTTGLEQYF.

The V call is TRBV7-8, the J call TRBJ1-4; D not resolved. The V end lost 5 bases, the J end lost 2 bases, and 12 bases lay between the germline ends. The germline V gene has CDR1 SGHVS and CDR2 FQNEAQ. This CDR3 has 15 amino acids. The CDR3 DNA reads as TGTGCCAGCAGCCCTCGGAGCGGGACTAATGAAAAACTGTTTTTT. Translated, it gives CASSPRSGTNEKLFF.

A note on this clone: In the same sample, other DNA sequences code for this CDR3. This sequence joins TRBV30 and TRBJ2-3; no clear D gene. V gave up 0 bases and J gave up 3 bases, with 7 bases separating them. The CDR3 has 13 amino acids. CDR1 and CDR2 from the germline V gene are GTSNPN and SVGIG (reference sequence). The CDR3: CAWSVRSTDTQYF. Written as DNA, the CDR3 is TGTGCCTGGAGTGTGAGGTCAACAGATACGCAGTATTTT. Drawing the rest from reference TRBV30 and TRBJ2-3, the complete variable domain is SQTIHQWPATLVQPVGSPLSLECTVEGTSNPNLYWYRQAAGRGLQLLFYSVGIGQISSEVPQNLSASRPQDRQFILSSKKLLLSDSGFYLCAWSVRSTDTQYFGPGTRLTVL.

This chain uses TRBV29-1 with TRBJ2-1, with 7 bases aligning to TRBD2. The junction had 19 bases not matched to a gene; V was cut back by 0 bases and J by 8 bases. The CDR3 has 18 amino acids. In germline, CDR1 is SQVTM, CDR2 ANQGSEA. CDR3 bases: TGCAGCGTTGAAGATCGGCGAAGCCGGGACTACCGCGGGGATGAGCAGTTCTTC. It specifies CSVEDRRSRDYRGDEQFF.

V usage is TRBV25-1 and J usage is TRBJ2-7, with D unresolved. V lost 7 bases, J lost 2 bases, and 9 bases lay in between. This CDR3 has 12 amino acids. Per germline, CDR1 MGHDK and CDR2 SYGVNS. The CDR3 sequence: CASTADTYEQYF. DNA of the CDR3: TGTGCCAGCACGGCGGATACCTACGAGCAGTACTTC.

The V and J genes are TRBV4-1 and TRBJ2-3, with TRBD1 matching over 8 bases. Germline V gives CDR1 MGHRA, CDR2 YSYEKL. V dropped 0 bases and J dropped 5; count of bases not matched to a gene: 19. CDR3 length: 20 residues. In DNA, the CDR3 is TGCGCCAGCAGCCAAGATTATTACGTCGGCCAGGGGGCGAAGGGAGATACGCAGTATTTT. Its translation: CASSQDYYVGQGAKGDTQYF.

The genes are TRBV5-1 and TRBJ1-1, with 10 bases fitting TRBD1. V was pared by 4 bases and J by 6 bases, with 9 bases of the junction left unmatched. The CDR3 is made up of 15 amino acids. Germline V CDR1 and CDR2: SGHRS, YFSETQ. In DNA, the CDR3 is TGCGCCAGCAGCGTTACCGGGACAGGGGAGTCTGAAGCTTTCTTT. It specifies CASSVTGTGESEAFF.

The chain couples TRBV7-2 to TRBJ2-7, with unresolved D. Trimming removed 0 bases from V and 3 bases from J, with 6 bases in between. CDR1 is SGHTA and CDR2 is FQGNSA in the germline V gene. The CDR3 sequence is 13 residues long. The CDR3 coding sequence is TGTGCCAGCAGCTTAGCTAGAGACTACGAGCAGTACTTC. The encoded protein is CASSLARDYEQYF.